What follows is one T cell receptor beta chain and its context. This record belongs to a study of blood T cell repertoires in COVID-19. Study-level background: Spain, Italy and the United States supplied samples that represented acute and convalescent COVID-19.

Under the authors' procedure: Estimated nucleated cell counts came from reference gene primer amplification. Using immunoSEQ multiplex PCR, the repertoire was profiled, and TCRdb retains in-frame clones only, with some absent. The DNA gave D and trimming, while V, J and clone size come from that table. The table lists 300,000 to 400,000 clones, approximately 86% of them singletons, with about 4% in the top ten. Trimming left V 5 bases short and J 10 bases short, with 9 bases between. The CDR3 extends over 11 amino acids. Germline V gene lookup returns CDR1 SGHTA and CDR2 FQGNSA. In terms of age and location, participants ranged from roughly 18 to 95 years and lived in under 30 US areas.

The V and J genes are TRBV7-2 and TRBJ2-1; possible D gene TRBD1, 5 bases. The receptor was derived from a woman between 40 and 55 years old with acute COVID-19. The source material was PBMCs or T cells enriched from blood (not recorded which). CDR3 in DNA: TGTGCCAGCAGCAGGGGCTTGGAGCAGTTCTTC. This gives the protein CASSRGLEQFF.